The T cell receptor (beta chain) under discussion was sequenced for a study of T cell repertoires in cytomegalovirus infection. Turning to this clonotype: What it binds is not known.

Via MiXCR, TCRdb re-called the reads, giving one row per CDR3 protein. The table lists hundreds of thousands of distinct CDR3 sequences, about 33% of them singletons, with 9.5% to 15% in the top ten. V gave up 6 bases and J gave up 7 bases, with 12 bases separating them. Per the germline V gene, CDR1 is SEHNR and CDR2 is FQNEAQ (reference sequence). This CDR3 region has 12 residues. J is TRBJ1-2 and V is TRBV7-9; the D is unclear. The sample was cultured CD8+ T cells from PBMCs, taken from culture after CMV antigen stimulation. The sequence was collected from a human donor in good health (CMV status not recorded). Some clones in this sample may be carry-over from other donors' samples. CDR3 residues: CASRDARSGYTF. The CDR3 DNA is TGTGCCAGCAGGGATGCGCGGTCTGGCTACACCTTC.